One sample yielded the 19 T cell receptor beta chains listed below, sequenced in a study of blood T cell repertoires in COVID-19. Profiling relied on immunoSEQ multiplex PCR, and the TCRdb table lists in-frame clones only, not all of them. Altogether 99,000 or so clones are present, 80% to 90% being singletons, with the ten largest covering about 16%. Sequencing was performed on peripheral blood. The receptors were sampled from a man aged 45-65 years with acute or convalescent COVID-19.

The chain couples TRBV27 to TRBJ2-4; TRBD1 is a possible D gene (5 bases). CDR3 length: 14 amino acids. V shed 3 bases and J shed 3 bases, with 9 bases lying between them. Germline V gives CDR1 MNHEY, CDR2 SMNVEV (reference sequence). The CDR3 nucleotides read TGTGCCAGCAGTTTCCAGGGTGGCAAAAACATTCAGTACTTC. It is translated as CASSFQGGKNIQYF.

The chain joins TRBV28 to TRBJ2-4, with D hard to call. The V end was cut by 1 base, the J end by 0 bases, with 10 bases between. The CDR3 sequence is 16 residues long. CDR1 and CDR2 from the germline V gene are MDHEN and SYDVKM. The CDR3 DNA sequence: TGTGCCAGCAGTTTATTAGTCCTCCTAGCCAAAAACATTCAGTACTTC. This encodes CASSLLVLLAKNIQYF.

This rearrangement joins TRBV28 to TRBJ2-7; 10 bases align to TRBD1. This CDR3 spans 16 amino acids. V lost 8 bases, J lost 5 bases, and 15 bases stayed unmatched. Looked up from germline, CDR1 is MDHEN and CDR2 is SYDVKM. Written as DNA, the CDR3 is TGTGCCAGCCCCCCGAACTTGGGGACAGGGGTCAACGAGCAGTACTTC. Its translation is CASPPNLGTGVNEQYF.

The chain combines TRBV27 with TRBJ2-1; 10 positions match TRBD2. Germline CDR1 reads MNHEY; CDR2 reads SMNVEV (reference sequence). This CDR3 region has 19 residues. The trim removed 5 bases at V and 4 bases at J, leaving 17 bases unmatched. The CDR3 protein is CASSQASLLSGRGYNEQFF. The CDR3 DNA follows: TGTGCCAGCAGTCAAGCATCTCTCCTCAGCGGGAGGGGGTACAATGAGCAGTTCTTC.

The chain couples TRBV13 to TRBJ2-1, with D hard to call. CDR1 is PRHDT and CDR2 is FYEKMQ in the germline V gene (reference sequence). V shed 5 bases and J shed 2 bases, with 13 bases lying between them. The CDR3 has 15 amino acids. The CDR3 DNA sequence: TGTGCCAGCAGCCTGGCGGCAAGCGCCTACAATGAGCAGTTCTTC. Translation gives CASSLAASAYNEQFF.

This chain links TRBV29-1 with TRBJ1-2; D is ambiguous. The CDR3 contains 13 residues. Deletions cut 4 bases from V and 1 base from J, with 10 bases between. From germline, CDR1 is SQVTM and CDR2 ANQGSEA. DNA for the CDR3: TGCAGCGTTGCCCTACCGAATAACTATGGCTACACCTTC. It specifies CSVALPNNYGYTF. The full variable domain, its missing parts supplied by reference TRBV29-1 and TRBJ1-2, is SAVISQKPSRDICQRGTSLTIQCQVDSQVTMMFWYRQQPGQSLTLIATANQGSEATYESGFVIDKFPISRPNLTFSTLTVSNMSPEDSSIYLCSVALPNNYGYTFGSGTRLTVV.

The J gene is TRBJ2-7, the V gene TRBV5-4; 8 bases map to TRBD1. CDR3 size: 16 residues. Per germline, CDR1 SGHNT and CDR2 YYREEE (reference sequence). J lost 0 bases, V lost 0 bases, and 5 bases had no gene match. This chain's CDR3 is CASSLDQDRASYEQYF. The DNA for the CDR3 is TGTGCCAGCAGCTTGGACCAGGACAGGGCCTCCTACGAGCAGTACTTC.

This sequence joins TRBV13 and TRBJ2-5, with D uncertain. CDR3 size: 11 residues. The ends were cut back, 4 bases at V and 4 bases at J, with 4 bases in the middle. Germline V lookup: CDR1 PRHDT, CDR2 FYEKMQ (reference sequence). The CDR3 is CASSSLETQYF. The CDR3 bases are TGTGCCAGCAGCTCCCTAGAGACCCAGTACTTC.

V and J are TRBV7-2 and TRBJ2-4, with a weak D call TRBD2 (5 bases). CDR1 is SGHTA, CDR2 FQGNSA, per germline. CDR3 length: 16 amino acids. Trimming took 5 bases from V and 0 from J, leaving 14 bases between them. The CDR3: CASSPGLNLAKNIQYF. DNA of the CDR3: TGTGCCAGCAGCCCTGGACTGAACCTAGCCAAAAACATTCAGTACTTC.

V is TRBV30 and J is TRBJ1-2; TRBD1 matches 8 bases. Germline CDR1 and CDR2: GTSNPN and SVGIG (reference sequence). Trimming removed 1 base from V and 5 bases from J; junction bases left unmatched: 6. The CDR3 extends over 14 amino acids. The CDR3 DNA sequence: TGTGCCTGGAGTGCAAGACAGGGGTGGTATGGCTACACCTTC. Translating gives CAWSARQGWYGYTF.

This clone occurred a few times. The chain combines TRBV10-3 with TRBJ2-1; D perhaps matches TRBD2 (5 bases). Deletions cut 8 bases from V and 1 base from J, with 12 bases between. This CDR3 has 14 amino acids. Per germline, CDR1 ENHRY and CDR2 SYGVKD. The CDR3 sequence: CAIREADSYNEQFF. The CDR3 DNA sequence: TGTGCCATCCGAGAAGCGGATTCCTACAATGAGCAGTTCTTC.

The chain carries TRBV4-1 and TRBJ2-7; D possibly corresponds to TRBD1 (6 bases). The germline V and J ends were trimmed by 4 bases and 0 bases, with 13 bases remaining between them. Germline loops: CDR1 MGHRA, CDR2 YSYEKL. This CDR3 is 15 amino acids long. CDR3: CASSPRTGSSYEQYF. Written as DNA, the CDR3 is TGCGCCAGCAGCCCCCGTACAGGGAGCTCCTACGAGCAGTACTTC.

This clone was counted once. The chain uses TRBV2 and TRBJ2-5; TRBD2 matches 10 bases. The CDR3 sequence is 15 residues long. CDR1 SNHLY and CDR2 FYNNEI come from the germline V gene. Trimming at V came to 1 base and at J to 5 bases, leaving 4 bases not matched to a gene. In DNA, the CDR3 is TGTGCCAGCAGTGAAGAGCTAGCGGGAGCGGAGACCCAGTACTTC. Protein sequence: CASSEELAGAETQYF.

The chain couples TRBV5-4 to TRBJ2-2, with TRBD2 identical over 10 bases. The CDR3 contains 17 residues. V lost 3 bases to trimming and J lost 5 bases; unmatched junction nucleotides: 10. The germline V gene has CDR1 SGHNT and CDR2 YYREEE (reference sequence). The CDR3 here is CASSSSGAGGRTGELFF. The CDR3, as DNA: TGTGCCAGCAGCTCGAGCGGAGCGGGAGGGCGGACCGGGGAGCTGTTTTTT.

V usage is TRBV7-9 and J usage is TRBJ2-7; a possible D gene is TRBD1 (6 bases). Deletions cut 5 bases from V and 1 base from J, with 9 bases between. Germline lookup yields CDR1 SEHNR and CDR2 FQNEAQ (reference sequence). This CDR3 has 13 amino acids. The CDR3 region has the DNA TGTGCCAGCAGCCGGACAGATTCCTACGAGCAGTACTTC. Translated: CASSRTDSYEQYF.

This rearrangement joins TRBV10-2 to TRBJ2-5; tentatively, D is TRBD2 (5 bases). Germline lookup yields CDR1 WSHSY and CDR2 SAAADI. Trimming shortened V by 5 bases and J by 1 base, and 8 bases separated the two germline ends. The CDR3 loop spans 13 amino acids. CDR3 region: CASSFGGQETQYF. The CDR3 nucleotides are TGCGCCAGCAGTTTTGGAGGCCAAGAGACCCAGTACTTC.

The chain has TRBV24-1 and TRBJ2-5; maybe TRBD2 (6 bases). The ends were cut back, 3 bases at V and 1 base at J, with 14 bases in the middle. From germline, CDR1 is KGHDR and CDR2 SFDVKD. This CDR3 is 16 amino acids long. CDR3 in DNA: TGTGCCACCAGTGATGCCTTGGGAGGAACCCAAGAGACCCAGTACTTC. This gives the protein CATSDALGGTQETQYF.

CDR3 protein: CASSATTSGYTF. The CDR3 DNA is TGTGCCAGCAGTGCAACCACATCTGGCTACACCTTC. The genes are TRBV25-1 and TRBJ1-2; D gene uncertain. V was shortened by 4 bases and J by 7 bases, with 10 bases between the two germline ends. Germline V lookup: CDR1 MGHDK, CDR2 SYGVNS. The CDR3 has 12 residues.

CDR3 region: CASSIYTANYGYTF. The CDR3 coding sequence is TGTGCCAGTAGTATATATACAGCTAACTATGGCTACACCTTC. V gene TRBV19 combines with J gene TRBJ1-2; no reliable D call. Germline CDR1 reads LNHDA; CDR2 reads SQIVND (reference sequence). The CDR3 has 14 amino acids. V dropped 2 bases and J dropped 0 bases, with 7 bases sitting between them.